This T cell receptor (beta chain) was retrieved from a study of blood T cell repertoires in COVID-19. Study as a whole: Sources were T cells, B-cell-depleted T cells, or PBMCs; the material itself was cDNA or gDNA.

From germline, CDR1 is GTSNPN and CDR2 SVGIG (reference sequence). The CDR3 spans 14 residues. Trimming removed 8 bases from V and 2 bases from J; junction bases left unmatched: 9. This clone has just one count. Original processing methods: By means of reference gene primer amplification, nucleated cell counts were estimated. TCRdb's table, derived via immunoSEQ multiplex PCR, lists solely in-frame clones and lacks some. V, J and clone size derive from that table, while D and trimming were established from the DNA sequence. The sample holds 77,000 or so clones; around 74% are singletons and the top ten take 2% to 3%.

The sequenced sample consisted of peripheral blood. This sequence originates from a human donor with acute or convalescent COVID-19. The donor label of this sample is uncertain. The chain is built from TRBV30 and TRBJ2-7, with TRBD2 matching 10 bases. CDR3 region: CAHERTSGPYEQYF. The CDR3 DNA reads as TGTGCCCACGAGCGGACTAGCGGTCCCTACGAGCAGTACTTC.